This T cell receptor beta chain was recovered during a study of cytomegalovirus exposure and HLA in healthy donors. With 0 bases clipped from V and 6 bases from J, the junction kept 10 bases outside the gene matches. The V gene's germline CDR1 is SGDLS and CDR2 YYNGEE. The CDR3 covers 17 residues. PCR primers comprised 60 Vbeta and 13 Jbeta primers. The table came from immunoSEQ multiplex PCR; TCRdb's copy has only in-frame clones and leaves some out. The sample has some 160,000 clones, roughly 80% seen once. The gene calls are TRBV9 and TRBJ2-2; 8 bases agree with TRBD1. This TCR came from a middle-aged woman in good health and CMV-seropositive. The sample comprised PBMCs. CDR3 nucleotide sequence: TGTGCCAGCAGCGTAGGGGACAGGTTCGGGTTGGCCGGGGAGCTGTTTTTT. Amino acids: CASSVGDRFGLAGELFF.